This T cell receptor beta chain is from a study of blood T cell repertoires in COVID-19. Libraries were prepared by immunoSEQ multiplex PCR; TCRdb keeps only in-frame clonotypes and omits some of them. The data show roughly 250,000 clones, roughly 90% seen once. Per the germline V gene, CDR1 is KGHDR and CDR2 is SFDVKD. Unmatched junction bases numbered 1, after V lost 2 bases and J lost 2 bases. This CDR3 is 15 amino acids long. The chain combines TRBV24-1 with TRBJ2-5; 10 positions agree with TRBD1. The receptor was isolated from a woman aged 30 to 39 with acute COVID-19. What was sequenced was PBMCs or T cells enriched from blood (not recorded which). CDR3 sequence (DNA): TGTGCCACCAGTGATTCGGGACAGGGGCAAGAGACCCAGTACTTC. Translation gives CATSDSGQGQETQYF.